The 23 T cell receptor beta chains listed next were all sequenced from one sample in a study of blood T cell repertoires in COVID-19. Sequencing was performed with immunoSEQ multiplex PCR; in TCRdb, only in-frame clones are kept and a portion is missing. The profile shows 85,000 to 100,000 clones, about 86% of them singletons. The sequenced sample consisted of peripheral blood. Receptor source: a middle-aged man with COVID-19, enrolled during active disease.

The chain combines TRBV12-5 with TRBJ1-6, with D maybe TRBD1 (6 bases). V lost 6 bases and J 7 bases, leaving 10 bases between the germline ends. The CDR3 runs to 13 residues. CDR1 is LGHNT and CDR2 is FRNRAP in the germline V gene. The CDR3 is CASGWTENSPLHF. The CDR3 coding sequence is TGTGCTAGTGGATGGACAGAGAATTCACCCCTCCACTTT.

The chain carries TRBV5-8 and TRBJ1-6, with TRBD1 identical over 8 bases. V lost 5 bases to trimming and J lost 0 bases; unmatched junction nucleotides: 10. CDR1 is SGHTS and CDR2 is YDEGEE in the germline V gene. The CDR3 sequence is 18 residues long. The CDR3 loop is CASSPDREASSYNSPLHF. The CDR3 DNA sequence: TGTGCCAGCAGTCCGGACAGGGAGGCCAGCTCCTATAATTCACCCCTCCACTTT.

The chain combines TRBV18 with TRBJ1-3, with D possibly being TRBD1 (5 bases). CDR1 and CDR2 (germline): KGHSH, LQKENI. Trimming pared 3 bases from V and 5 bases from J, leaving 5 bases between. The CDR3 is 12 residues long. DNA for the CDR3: TGTGCCAGCTCACCGGACAGAAACACCATATATTTT. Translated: CASSPDRNTIYF.

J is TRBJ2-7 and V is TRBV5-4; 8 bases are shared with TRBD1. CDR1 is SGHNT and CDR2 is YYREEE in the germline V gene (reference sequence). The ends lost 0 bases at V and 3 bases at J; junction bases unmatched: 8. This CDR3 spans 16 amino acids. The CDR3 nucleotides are TGTGCCAGCAGCTTGGGCGGGACAGGATTCCTCTACGAGCAGTACTTC. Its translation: CASSLGGTGFLYEQYF.

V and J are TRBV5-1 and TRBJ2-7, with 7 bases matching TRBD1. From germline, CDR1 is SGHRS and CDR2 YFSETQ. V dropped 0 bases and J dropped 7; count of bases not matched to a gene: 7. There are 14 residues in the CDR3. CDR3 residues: CASSLGGQMREQYF. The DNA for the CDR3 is TGCGCCAGCAGCTTGGGGGGACAGATGCGGGAGCAGTACTTC. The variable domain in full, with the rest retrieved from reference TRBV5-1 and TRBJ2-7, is KAGVTQTPRYLIKTRGQQVTLSCSPISGHRSVSWYQQTPGQGLQFLFEYFSETQRNKGNFPGRFSGRQFSNSRSEMNVSTLELGDSALYLCASSLGGQMREQYFGPGTRLTVT.

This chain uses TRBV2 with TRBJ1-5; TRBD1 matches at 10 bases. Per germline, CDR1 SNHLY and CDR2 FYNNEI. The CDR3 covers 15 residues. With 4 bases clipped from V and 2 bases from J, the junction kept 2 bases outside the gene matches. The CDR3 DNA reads TGTGCCAGCAGTGGGGACAGGGGAGGCAATCAGCCCCAGCATTTT. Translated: CASSGDRGGNQPQHF. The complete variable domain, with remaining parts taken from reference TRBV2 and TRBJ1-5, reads EPEVTQTPSHQVTQMGQEVILRCVPISNHLYFYWYRQILGQKVEFLVSFYNNEISEKSEIFDDQFSVERPDGSNFTLKIRSTKLEDSAMYFCASSGDRGGNQPQHFGDGTRLSIL.

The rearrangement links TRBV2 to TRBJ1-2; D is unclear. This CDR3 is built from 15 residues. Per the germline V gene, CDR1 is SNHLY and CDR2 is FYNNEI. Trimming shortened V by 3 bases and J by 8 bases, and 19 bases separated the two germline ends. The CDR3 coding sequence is TGTGCCAGCAGTGAGGAAGGAGGAGGAGTAGGGGGCTACACCTTC. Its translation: CASSEEGGGVGGYTF.

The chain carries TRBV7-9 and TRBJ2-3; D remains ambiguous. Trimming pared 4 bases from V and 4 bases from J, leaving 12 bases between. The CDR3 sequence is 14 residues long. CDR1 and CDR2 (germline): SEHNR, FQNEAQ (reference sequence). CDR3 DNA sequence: TGTGCCAGCAGCTCCTTCAAAAGCCCAGATACGCAGTATTTT. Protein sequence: CASSSFKSPDTQYF.

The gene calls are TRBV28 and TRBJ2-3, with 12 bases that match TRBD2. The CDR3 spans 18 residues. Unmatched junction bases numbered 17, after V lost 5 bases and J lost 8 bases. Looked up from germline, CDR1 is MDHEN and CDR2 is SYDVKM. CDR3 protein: CASSDQNRLAGALGTQYF. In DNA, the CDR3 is TGTGCCAGCAGTGACCAGAACAGACTAGCGGGGGCCCTTGGTACGCAGTATTTT.

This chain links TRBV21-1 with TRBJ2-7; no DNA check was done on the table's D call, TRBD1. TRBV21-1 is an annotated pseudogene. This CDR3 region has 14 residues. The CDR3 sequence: CASSNPRVSYEQYF. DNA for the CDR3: TGTGCCAGCAGCAACCCCAGGGTGTCCTACGAGCAGTACTTC.

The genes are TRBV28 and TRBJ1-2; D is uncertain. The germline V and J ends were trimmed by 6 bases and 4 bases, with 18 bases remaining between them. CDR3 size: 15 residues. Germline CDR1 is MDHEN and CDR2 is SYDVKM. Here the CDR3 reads CASRHATLRGYGYTF. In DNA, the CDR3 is TGTGCCAGCAGACACGCCACCCTCCGAGGCTATGGCTACACCTTC.

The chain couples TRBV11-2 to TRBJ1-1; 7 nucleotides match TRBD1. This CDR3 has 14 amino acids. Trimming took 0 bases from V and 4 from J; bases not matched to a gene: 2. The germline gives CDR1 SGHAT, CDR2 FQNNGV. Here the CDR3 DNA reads TGTGCCAGCAGCTTAGACCGACAGGGCACTGAAGCTTTCTTT. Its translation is CASSLDRQGTEAFF.

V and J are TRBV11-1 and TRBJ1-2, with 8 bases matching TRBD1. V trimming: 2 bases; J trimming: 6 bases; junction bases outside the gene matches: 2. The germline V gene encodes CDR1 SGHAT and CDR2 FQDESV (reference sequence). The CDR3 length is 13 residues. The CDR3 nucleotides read TGTGCCAGCAGCTTACAGGGGGCGAATGGCTACACCTTC. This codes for CASSLQGANGYTF.

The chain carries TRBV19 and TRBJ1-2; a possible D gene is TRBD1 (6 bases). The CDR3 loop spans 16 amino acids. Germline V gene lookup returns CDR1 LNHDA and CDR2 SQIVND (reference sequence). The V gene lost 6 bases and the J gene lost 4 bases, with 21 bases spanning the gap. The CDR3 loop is CASRPFPTGETYGYTF. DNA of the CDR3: TGTGCCAGTAGACCTTTCCCGACAGGAGAAACCTATGGCTACACCTTC.

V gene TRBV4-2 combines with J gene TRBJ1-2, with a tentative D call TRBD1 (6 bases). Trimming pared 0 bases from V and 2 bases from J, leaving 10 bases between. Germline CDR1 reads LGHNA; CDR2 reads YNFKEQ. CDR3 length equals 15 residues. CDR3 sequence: CASSQDRGGNYGYTF. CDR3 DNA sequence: TGTGCCAGCAGCCAAGACAGGGGAGGGAACTATGGCTACACCTTC.

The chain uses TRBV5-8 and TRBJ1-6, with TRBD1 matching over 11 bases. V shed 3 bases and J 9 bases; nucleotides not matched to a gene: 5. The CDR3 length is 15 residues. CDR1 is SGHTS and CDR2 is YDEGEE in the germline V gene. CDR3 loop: CASSWVGTGGSPLHF. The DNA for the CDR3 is TGTGCCAGCAGCTGGGTCGGGACAGGGGGTTCACCCCTCCACTTT.

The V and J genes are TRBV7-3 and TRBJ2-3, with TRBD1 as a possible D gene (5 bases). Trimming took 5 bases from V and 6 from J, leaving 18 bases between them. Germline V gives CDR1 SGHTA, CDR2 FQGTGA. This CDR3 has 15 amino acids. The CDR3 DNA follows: TGTGCCAGCAGCCCCCCCGGGCCGCCAGGGGATACGCAGTATTTT. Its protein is CASSPPGPPGDTQYF.

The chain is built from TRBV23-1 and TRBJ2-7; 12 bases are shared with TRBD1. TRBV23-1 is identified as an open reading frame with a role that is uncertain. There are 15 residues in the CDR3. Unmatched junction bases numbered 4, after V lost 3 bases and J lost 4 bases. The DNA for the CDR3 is TGCGCCAGCAGTCAGGGGACAGGGGGCGAATACGAGCAGTACTTC. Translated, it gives CASSQGTGGEYEQYF.

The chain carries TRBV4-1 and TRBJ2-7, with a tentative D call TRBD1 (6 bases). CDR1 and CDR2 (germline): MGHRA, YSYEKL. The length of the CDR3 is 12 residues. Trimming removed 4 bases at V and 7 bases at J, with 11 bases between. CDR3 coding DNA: TGCGCCAGCAGCCTCGCAGGGGAGGAGCAGTACTTC. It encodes CASSLAGEEQYF.

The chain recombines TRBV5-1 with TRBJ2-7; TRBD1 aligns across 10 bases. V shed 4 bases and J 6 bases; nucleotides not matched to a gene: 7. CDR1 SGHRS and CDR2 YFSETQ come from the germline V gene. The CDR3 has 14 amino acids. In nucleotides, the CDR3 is TGCGCCAGCAGCGCCCCGGGACAGGGGAGCGAGCAGTACTTC. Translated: CASSAPGQGSEQYF.

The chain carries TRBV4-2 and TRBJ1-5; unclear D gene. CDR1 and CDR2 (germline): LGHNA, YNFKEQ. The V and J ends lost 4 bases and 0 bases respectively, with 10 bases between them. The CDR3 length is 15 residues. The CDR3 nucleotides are TGTGCCAGCAGCCCCTATCGGGGTAGCAATCAGCCCCAGCATTTT. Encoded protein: CASSPYRGSNQPQHF.

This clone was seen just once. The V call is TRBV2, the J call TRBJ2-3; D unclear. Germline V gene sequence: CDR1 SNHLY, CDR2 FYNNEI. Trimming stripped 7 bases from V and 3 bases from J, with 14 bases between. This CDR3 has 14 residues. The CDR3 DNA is TGTGCCAGCACTAGGAGCCTTTTGACAGATACGCAGTATTTT. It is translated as CASTRSLLTDTQYF.

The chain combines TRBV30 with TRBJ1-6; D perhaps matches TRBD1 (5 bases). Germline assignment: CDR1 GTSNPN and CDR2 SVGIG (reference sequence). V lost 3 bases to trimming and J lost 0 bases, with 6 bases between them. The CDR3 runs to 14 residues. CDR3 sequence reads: CAWSGGSYNSPLHF. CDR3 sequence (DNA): TGTGCCTGGAGCGGGGGCTCCTATAATTCACCCCTCCACTTT.